Each of the 14 T cell receptor beta chains below was sequenced from the same sample in a study of regulatory T cells in long-lasting Graves disease. Indicated time point: newly diagnosed GD, antithyroid drugs for less than 3 months. Scientists built the TCR library using RNA that was extracted from PBMCs. iRepertoire HTBI primers and Arm-PCR of CDR3 regions built TCR beta libraries. Via MiXCR, TCRdb re-called the multiplex PCR reads, giving one row per CDR3 protein. The sample records about 370,000 distinct CDR3 sequences, 15% being singletons. Sequencing used peripheral blood mononuclear cells (PBMCs), obtained at new diagnosis, from a patient treated with antithyroid drugs. The source is a female donor with Graves disease.

This clonotype was observed a handful of times. This chain uses TRBV4-3 with TRBJ2-1; 8 nucleotides line up with TRBD2. This CDR3 has 17 amino acids. The V gene end was trimmed by 1 base and the J gene end by 1 base; junction bases not matched to a gene: 6. CDR1 LGHNA and CDR2 YSLEER come from the germline V gene. In DNA, the CDR3 is TGCGCCAGCAGCCAAGTAGCGGCGGGAGGTTCCTACAATGAGCAGTTCTTC. Translation gives CASSQVAAGGSYNEQFF.

This clonotype has ten or more counts. The chain is built from TRBV5-1 and TRBJ2-7; the match to TRBD1 covers 8 bases. Germline lookup yields CDR1 SGHRS and CDR2 YFSETQ. This CDR3 comprises 14 residues. Trimming cost V 3 bases and J 2 bases; bases outside gene matches: 4. CDR3 nucleotides: TGCGCCAGCAGCTCGAAGGACAGGGCCTACGAGCAGTACTTC. It specifies CASSSKDRAYEQYF. The variable domain in full, with the rest retrieved from reference TRBV5-1 and TRBJ2-7, is KAGVTQTPRYLIKTRGQQVTLSCSPISGHRSVSWYQQTPGQGLQFLFEYFSETQRNKGNFPGRFSGRQFSNSRSEMNVSTLELGDSALYLCASSSKDRAYEQYFGPGTRLTVT.

This clonotype has at least ten counts. The chain combines TRBV19 with TRBJ1-4; the D gene is possibly TRBD1 (5 bases). The germline CDR1 and CDR2 sequences are LNHDA and SQIVND (reference sequence). CDR3 size: 15 residues. The V end lost 10 bases, the J end lost 0 bases, and 15 bases lay between the germline ends. For the CDR3, the DNA is TGTGCCACCAGAGACAGACCCGCAACTAATGAAAAACTGTTTTTT. Translating gives CATRDRPATNEKLFF. Full variable domain (missing parts from reference TRBV19 and TRBJ1-4): DGGITQSPKYLFRKEGQNVTLSCEQNLNHDAMYWYRQDPGQGLRLIYYSQIVNDFQKGDIAEGYSVSREKKESFPLTVTSAQKNPTAFYLCATRDRPATNEKLFFGSGTQLSVL.

This clonotype was recorded at least ten times. The V gene is TRBV7-9, the J gene TRBJ1-1; D gene uncertain. This CDR3 has 16 residues. The V and J ends lost 4 bases and 3 bases respectively, with 18 bases between them. CDR1 SEHNR and CDR2 FQNEAQ come from the germline V gene (reference sequence). The chain's CDR3 is CASSSPRPAGDTEAFF. The CDR3 nucleotides are TGTGCCAGCAGCTCCCCCCGGCCGGCCGGTGACACTGAAGCTTTCTTT.

This clonotype has ten or more counts. Since a much larger clone is just one base distant, this may be a read error. J is TRBJ1-5 and V is TRBV3-1; D unresolved. Germline-derived CDR1 and CDR2 are LGHDT and YNNKEL (reference sequence). The CDR3 length is 14 residues. Trimming took off 0 bases at V and 7 bases at J, with 10 bases between the two ends. The CDR3 protein is CASSQDSSLQPQHF. The CDR3 region has the DNA TGTGCCAGCAGCCAAGACTCCAGCCTACAGCCCCAGCATTTT.

This CDR3 is CASSRMGQLSYNEQFF. CDR3 bases: TGTGCCAGCAGCCGAATGGGACAGCTCTCCTACAATGAGCAGTTCTTC. This chain links TRBV7-8 with TRBJ2-1; 7 nucleotides agree with TRBD1. V lost 5 bases to trimming and J lost 0 bases; unmatched junction nucleotides: 7. Per germline, CDR1 SGHVS and CDR2 FQNEAQ. CDR3 length: 16 residues.

Details on this clonotype: This may be a read error, as it is one base from a much larger clone. The chain joins TRBV5-1 to TRBJ1-4; D call uncertain. Germline V gives CDR1 SGHRS, CDR2 YFSETQ. This CDR3 region has 14 residues. For the CDR3, the DNA is TGCGCCACCAGCATTATGGAGGGTCGAGAAAAACTGTTTTTT. This gives the protein CATSIMEGREKLFF.

About this clonotype itself: This likely traces to a read error, being one base from a far larger clone. V and J are TRBV11-1 and TRBJ2-5, with D possibly being TRBD2 (5 bases). The tail of the sequence fits TRBJ2-1 better, so the J call may be wrong. The CDR3 consists of 13 residues. Germline CDR1 reads SGHAT; CDR2 reads FQDESV (reference sequence). CDR3 region: CASSSTGEYEQFF. In DNA form, the CDR3 reads TGTGCCAGCAGCTCAACCGGGGAATACGAGCAGTTCTTC.

This clonotype occurred a few times. This sequence joins TRBV27 and TRBJ1-2; 8 nucleotides agree with TRBD1. Germline CDR1 and CDR2: MNHEY and SMNVEV (reference sequence). The CDR3 is 14 amino acids. Trimming at V came to 5 bases and at J to 7 bases, leaving 9 bases not matched to a gene. The CDR3 region has the DNA TGTGCCAGCAGTCCCATGGACAGGGTCGGTGGCTACACCTTC. Its protein product is CASSPMDRVGGYTF.

This clonotype showed up many times. The chain couples TRBV7-2 to TRBJ2-3; 7 bases fit TRBD2. The junction had 15 bases not matched to a gene; V was cut back by 5 bases and J by 1 base. The germline V gene has CDR1 SGHTA and CDR2 FQGNSA. CDR3 size: 18 residues. CDR3 region: CASSLGGGALLGTDTQYF. CDR3 nucleotides: TGTGCCAGCAGCCTGGGGGGGGGTGCGCTCCTCGGCACAGATACGCAGTATTTT. Drawing the rest from reference TRBV7-2 and TRBJ2-3, the complete variable domain is GAGVSQSPSNKVTEKGKDVELRCDPISGHTALYWYRQSLGQGLEFLIYFQGNSAPDKSGLPSDRFSAERTGGSVSTLTIQRTQQEDSAVYLCASSLGGGALLGTDTQYFGPGTRLTVL.

This clonotype was picked up many times. CDR3: CSARALAGLAYEQYF. The CDR3 DNA reads as TGCAGTGCTAGAGCCCTAGCGGGCCTAGCATACGAGCAGTACTTC. The chain has TRBV20-1 and TRBJ2-7, with 8 positions matching TRBD2. Germline V gene lookup returns CDR1 DFQATT and CDR2 SNEGSKA (reference sequence). There are 15 residues in the CDR3. J gave up 4 bases and V 1 base, and 9 bases lay outside the gene matches.

This chain joins TRBV20-1 and TRBJ2-1, with D unresolved. The CDR3 covers 14 residues. V was trimmed by 4 bases and J by 0 bases, leaving 10 bases between them. CDR1 DFQATT and CDR2 SNEGSKA come from the germline V gene (reference sequence). In DNA form, the CDR3 reads TGCAGTGCTACGTCCCCGACCTCCTACAATGAGCAGTTCTTC. Amino acids: CSATSPTSYNEQFF.

This clonotype was seen many times. The V gene is TRBV20-1, the J gene TRBJ2-7; D remains unclear. Trimming removed 5 bases from V and 0 bases from J, with 17 bases in between. The CDR3 loop spans 15 amino acids. In germline, CDR1 is DFQATT, CDR2 SNEGSKA (reference sequence). CDR3 sequence reads: CSAPDPRATSYEQYF. CDR3 nucleotides: TGCAGTGCTCCAGACCCTCGAGCGACCTCCTACGAGCAGTACTTC.

In its sample, this clonotype was seen many times. The CDR3, as DNA: TGTGCCAGCAGTCTACAGGTCTCCACTGAAGCTTTCTTT. Encoded protein: CASSLQVSTEAFF. J is TRBJ1-1 and V is TRBV12-3 or TRBV12-4, with D maybe TRBD1 (5 bases). This CDR3 comprises 13 residues. V was cut by 5 bases and J by 4 bases, with 11 bases left in between.